The clone carrying this T cell receptor (beta chain) appeared a single time. This CDR3 is built from 14 residues. Germline CDR1 reads MNHEY; CDR2 reads SMNVEV (reference sequence). V gave up 4 bases and J gave up 4 bases, with 8 bases separating them. These data are taken from a study of blood T cell repertoires in COVID-19. Looking at the study overall: T cells, B-cell-depleted T cells, or PBMCs provided the cDNA or gDNA that served as material.

Authors' analysis steps: From reference gene primer amplification, estimates of nucleated cell counts were derived. Here immunoSEQ multiplex PCR was the method, and the copy in TCRdb shows in-frame clones only, minus some. V, J and clone size reflect that table, while D and trimming were determined from the DNA. The sample carries around 240,000 clones, about 79% recorded once. The J gene is TRBJ2-6, the V gene TRBV27; weak D call: TRBD1 (6 bases). This TCR derives from a woman between 40 and 50 years old who had recovered from COVID-19. The sample consisted of peripheral blood. CDR3 nucleotide sequence: TGTGCCAGCAGTTCAGGGGCAGGGGCCAACGTCCTGACTTTC. Its translation: CASSSGAGANVLTF.